These 27 T cell receptor beta chains were all obtained from the same sample, sequenced in a study of blood T cells in healthy people across ages. Through a sample-barcoded 5' primer and a J-beta primer mix, a second PCR was run for roughly 6 to 12 cycles. TCRdb independently ran MiXCR on the 5' RACE reads; one entry per CDR3 protein. The repertoire has about 970,000 distinct CDR3 sequences, just over 50% of them found once; the top ten carry 20% to 25%. Sequencing input: blood. The receptors here all came from a woman aged 55 to 70 in good health.

This rearrangement joins TRBV7-8 to TRBJ2-7; possibly TRBD1 or TRBD2 for D (5 bases each). The CDR3 is 14 amino acids. Trimming pared 4 bases from V and 2 bases from J, leaving 12 bases between. The V gene's germline CDR1 is SGHVS and CDR2 FQNEAQ. Written as DNA, the CDR3 is TGTGCCAGCAGCTACCTAGGGACGACCTACGAGCAGTACTTC. Encoded protein: CASSYLGTTYEQYF. Full variable domain (outside the CDR3, taken from reference TRBV7-8 and TRBJ2-7): GAGVSQSPRYKVAKRGQDVALRCDPISGHVSLFWYQQALGQGPEFLTYFQNEAQLDKSGLPSDRFFAERPEGSVSTLKIQRTQQEDSAVYLCASSYLGTTYEQYFGPGTRLTVT.

The rearrangement uses TRBV28 and TRBJ2-3; unclear D gene. The CDR3 loop spans 14 amino acids. V was shortened by 7 bases and J by 4 bases, with 15 bases between the two germline ends. Looked up from germline, CDR1 is MDHEN and CDR2 is SYDVKM. The CDR3 region is CASTETHNADTQYF. The CDR3 nucleotides are TGTGCCAGCACAGAAACCCACAACGCAGATACGCAGTATTTT.

The chain combines TRBV6-1 with TRBJ2-5; 11 nucleotides agree with TRBD2. Per the germline V gene, CDR1 is MNHNS and CDR2 is SASEGT. V dropped 5 bases and J dropped 6; count of bases not matched to a gene: 20. The CDR3 spans 19 residues. The CDR3 reads CASSRGFSGRAPERKTQYF. The CDR3 DNA reads as TGTGCCAGCAGTCGGGGTTTTAGCGGGAGGGCCCCCGAAAGGAAGACCCAGTACTTC.

Comments on this clonotype: At one boundary the junction diverges from the germline segment, which might be a read error. The chain couples TRBV6-5 to TRBJ1-6, with TRBD1 matching over 7 bases. CDR1 MNHEY and CDR2 SVGAGI come from the germline V gene. CDR3 length: 15 amino acids. CDR3 coding DNA: TGTACCAGCAGTTACGGGACAGCCCCCGGATCACCCCTCCACTTT. Protein product: CTSSYGTAPGSPLHF.

This clonotype was seen many times. Being one base from a much bigger clone, this may be a read error. V usage is TRBV4-3 and J usage is TRBJ2-1; 10 positions match TRBD2. V lost 0 bases and J lost 7; bases outside the gene matches: 12. The CDR3 is made up of 18 amino acids. Germline-derived CDR1 and CDR2 are LGHNA and YSLEER. The CDR3 DNA sequence: TGCGCCAGCAGCCAAGATGCCACGCAACGAGCGGGAGGGAATGAGCAGTTCTTC. It is translated as CASSQDATQRAGGNEQFF.

V usage is TRBV12-3 or TRBV12-4 and J usage is TRBJ2-3; tentatively, D is TRBD1 or TRBD2 (5 bases each). There are 14 residues in the CDR3. The germline V and J ends were trimmed by 8 bases and 4 bases, with 16 bases remaining between them. The CDR3 region is CASELGRVADTQYF. CDR3 coding DNA: TGTGCCAGCGAATTGGGGCGGGTCGCAGATACGCAGTATTTT.

This clonotype was observed a few times. This chain connects TRBV2 to TRBJ2-7; no firm D call. This CDR3 is built from 13 residues. In germline, CDR1 is SNHLY, CDR2 FYNNEI. The V and J ends lost 3 bases and 0 bases respectively, with 6 bases between them. CDR3 DNA: TGTGCCAGCAGTGAGGAGTACTCCTACGAGCAGTACTTC. The encoded protein is CASSEEYSYEQYF.

On this clonotype: At one of its ends the junction is not consistent with the germline gene, which may arise from a read error. V usage is TRBV28 and J usage is TRBJ2-5, with D maybe TRBD2 (7 bases). The J call may not be correct, given that the DNA end is closer to TRBJ2-7. CDR3 length: 14 amino acids. The germline gives CDR1 MDHEN, CDR2 SYDVKM. CDR3 loop: CTSTLGGLPPEQYF. CDR3 in DNA: TGTACCAGCACCCTAGGGGGACTACCCCCCGAGCAGTACTTC.

The chain joins TRBV6-2 or TRBV6-3 to TRBJ2-5; maybe TRBD2 (6 bases). The CDR3 is made up of 14 amino acids. Germline loops: CDR1 MNHEY, CDR2 SVGEGT. The ends were cut back, 5 bases at V and 5 bases at J, with 15 bases in the middle. The CDR3 DNA sequence: TGTGCCAGCAGTCTTAGCGGAGGGGTGGAGACCCAGTACTTC. Translation gives CASSLSGGVETQYF.

This CDR3 reads CASSARTENYGYTF. The DNA of the CDR3 is TGTGCCAGCAGCGCTAGGACAGAGAACTATGGCTACACCTTC. This chain joins TRBV4-2 and TRBJ1-2; D might be TRBD1 (6 bases). CDR1 LGHNA and CDR2 YNFKEQ come from the germline V gene. CDR3 length: 14 amino acids. Deletions cut 5 bases from V and 2 bases from J, with 12 bases between.

The chain carries TRBV28 and TRBJ2-1; weak D call: TRBD1 (5 bases). V lost 4 bases and J lost 7, with 11 bases in between. Germline-derived CDR1 and CDR2 are MDHEN and SYDVKM. The CDR3 consists of 13 residues. The CDR3 here is CASSSGFRNEQFF. CDR3 DNA: TGTGCCAGCAGTTCAGGGTTCAGGAATGAGCAGTTCTTC.

The chain carries TRBV6-5 and TRBJ2-7; D not resolved. The CDR3 is 14 amino acids. Germline V gene sequence: CDR1 MNHEY, CDR2 SVGAGI. Trimming removed 4 bases from V and 5 bases from J, with 15 bases in between. This chain's CDR3 is CASSLDPSPNEQYF. In nucleotides, the CDR3 is TGTGCCAGCAGTTTGGACCCTTCTCCCAACGAGCAGTACTTC.

The genes are TRBV11-2 and TRBJ1-4; possible D gene TRBD1, 5 bases. The CDR3 loop spans 15 amino acids. CDR1 and CDR2 from the germline V gene are SGHAT and FQNNGV. V gave up 1 base and J gave up 7 bases, with 13 bases separating them. CDR3 amino acids: CASSLVAGTGEKLFF. CDR3 coding DNA: TGTGCCAGCAGCTTAGTGGCAGGGACGGGTGAAAAACTGTTTTTT.

The chain recombines TRBV7-6 with TRBJ2-1; D ambiguous. The germline CDR1 and CDR2 sequences are SGHVS and FNYEAQ. V lost 2 bases, J lost 4 bases, and 12 bases lay in between. The CDR3 contains 15 residues. CDR3 region: CASSLIVGRYNEQFF. For the CDR3, the DNA is TGTGCCAGCAGCTTAATTGTGGGCCGGTACAATGAGCAGTTCTTC.

This clonotype was found a few times. V gene TRBV7-8 combines with J gene TRBJ1-6, with no clear D. The V gene's germline CDR1 is SGHVS and CDR2 FQNEAQ. The CDR3 length is 11 residues. V was trimmed by 6 bases and J by 9 bases, leaving 6 bases between them. This CDR3 is CASSQTSPLHF. The CDR3, as DNA: TGTGCCAGCAGTCAAACTTCACCCCTCCACTTT.

The chain has TRBV6-2 or TRBV6-3 and TRBJ1-1; D remains ambiguous. The CDR3 is 13 amino acids. The V gene's germline CDR1 is MNHEY and CDR2 SVGEGT. The V and J ends lost 8 bases and 1 base respectively, with 11 bases between them. This CDR3 is CASLYGRNTEAFF. CDR3 DNA sequence: TGTGCCAGCCTATACGGACGGAACACTGAAGCTTTCTTT.

This clonotype was observed a few times. V gene TRBV11-1 combines with J gene TRBJ2-5; TRBD1 matches at 9 bases. CDR3 length: 15 residues. The V gene end was trimmed by 4 bases and the J gene end by 3 bases; junction bases not matched to a gene: 6. Germline loops: CDR1 SGHAT, CDR2 FQDESV (reference sequence). This CDR3 is CASSSPGQGEETQYF. CDR3 bases: TGTGCCAGCAGCTCGCCGGGACAGGGAGAAGAGACCCAGTACTTC.

This clonotype has a handful of counts. Written as DNA, the CDR3 is TGTGCCAGCAGCTTAGACCGACGGCACGCTAACTATGGCTACACCTTC. Translating gives CASSLDRRHANYGYTF. V usage is TRBV7-9 and J usage is TRBJ1-2; D unresolved. From germline, CDR1 is SEHNR and CDR2 FQNEAQ (reference sequence). The CDR3 length is 16 residues. V shed 1 base and J shed 0 bases, with 12 bases lying between them.

The table lists this clonotype with a few counts. J is TRBJ2-1 and V is TRBV14, with D tentatively TRBD1 (5 bases). V was trimmed by 1 base and J by 8 bases, leaving 6 bases between them. Germline-derived CDR1 and CDR2 are SGHDN and FVKESK. This CDR3 comprises 12 residues. CDR3 nucleotide sequence: TGTGCCAGCAGCCAAGCAGGGTATGAGCAGTTCTTC. Residues: CASSQAGYEQFF.

This chain links TRBV4-2 with TRBJ2-1; 8 bases map to TRBD2. The germline CDR1 and CDR2 sequences are LGHNA and YNFKEQ. V trimming: 0 bases; J trimming: 6 bases; junction bases outside the gene matches: 7. This CDR3 is 16 amino acids long. The CDR3 spells CASSQDWKREFNEQFF. DNA of the CDR3: TGTGCCAGCAGCCAAGATTGGAAGCGGGAGTTCAATGAGCAGTTCTTC.

V is TRBV20-1 and J is TRBJ1-2; TRBD1 might be the D (5 bases). Germline assignment: CDR1 DFQATT and CDR2 SNEGSKA (reference sequence). The CDR3 spans 13 residues. CDR3 protein: CSGRSQGHYGYTF. CDR3 bases: TGCAGCGGAAGGTCGCAGGGTCACTATGGCTACACCTTC.

This clonotype has at least ten counts. The germline gene is not matched at one end of the junction; a read error may be the cause. V usage is TRBV20-1 and J usage is TRBJ2-1; unclear D gene. The CDR3 contains 15 residues. Germline CDR1 is DFQATT and CDR2 is SNEGSKA (reference sequence). CDR3 amino acids: CSARDIRNYYDEQFF. The CDR3 DNA reads TGCAGTGCTAGAGATATTCGGAATTACTACGATGAGCAGTTCTTC.

A few counts support this clonotype. The CDR3 here is CSARSLADGYQETQYF. Here the CDR3 DNA reads TGCAGTGCTAGATCGCTAGCCGATGGGTACCAAGAGACCCAGTACTTC. The J gene is TRBJ2-5, the V gene TRBV20-1, with D perhaps matching TRBD2 (5 bases). This CDR3 spans 16 amino acids. V was clipped by 2 bases and J by 0 bases, with 16 bases between them. Germline V gives CDR1 DFQATT, CDR2 SNEGSKA (reference sequence).

J is TRBJ2-5 and V is TRBV7-9; D uncertain. The CDR3 runs 11 residues. Germline CDR1 is SEHNR and CDR2 is FQNEAQ (reference sequence). Trimming shortened V by 7 bases and J by 5 bases, and 8 bases separated the two germline ends. The CDR3 region is CASTPMETQYF. CDR3 bases: TGTGCCAGCACCCCCATGGAGACCCAGTACTTC.

This clonotype is a singleton in its sample. The rearrangement uses TRBV7-4 and TRBJ1-4, with D unresolved. This CDR3 has 16 residues. Trimming stripped 5 bases from V and 5 bases from J, with 18 bases between. Per germline, CDR1 SGHVT and CDR2 SQSDAQ. The CDR3 is CASSPTQQTPNEKLFF. The CDR3 coding sequence is TGTGCCAGCAGCCCGACACAGCAGACCCCAAATGAAAAACTGTTTTTT.

This clonotype was counted between two and nine times. V is TRBV28 and J is TRBJ2-5; D is undetermined. CDR3 size: 13 residues. CDR1 and CDR2 from the germline V gene are MDHEN and SYDVKM. Trimming left V 11 bases short and J 4 bases short, with 17 bases between. As DNA, the CDR3 is TGTGCCGTTGTGGGATCAGTTGGAGAGACCCAGTACTTC. Amino acids: CAVVGSVGETQYF.

The chain has TRBV20-1 and TRBJ2-1, with TRBD2 matching over 12 bases. This CDR3 contains 14 residues. The ends lost 5 bases at V and 8 bases at J; junction bases unmatched: 7. The germline CDR1 and CDR2 sequences are DFQATT and SNEGSKA (reference sequence). CDR3 DNA: TGCAGTGCTGGCGGACTAGCGGGAATCCATGAGCAGTTCTTC. Translated, it gives CSAGGLAGIHEQFF.